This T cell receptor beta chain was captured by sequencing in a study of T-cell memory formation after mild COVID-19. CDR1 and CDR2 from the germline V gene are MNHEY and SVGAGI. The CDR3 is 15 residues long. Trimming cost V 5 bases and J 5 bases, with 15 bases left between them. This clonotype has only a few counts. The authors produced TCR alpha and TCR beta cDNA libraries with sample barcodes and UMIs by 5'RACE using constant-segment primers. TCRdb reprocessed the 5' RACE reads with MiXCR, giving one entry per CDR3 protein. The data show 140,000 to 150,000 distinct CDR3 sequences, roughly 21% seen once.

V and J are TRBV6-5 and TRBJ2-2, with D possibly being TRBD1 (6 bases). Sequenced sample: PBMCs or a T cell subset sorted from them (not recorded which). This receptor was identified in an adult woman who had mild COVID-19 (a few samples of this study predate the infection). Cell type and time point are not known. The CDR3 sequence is CASSAVDRSTGELFF. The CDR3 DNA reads TGTGCCAGCAGTGCTGTGGACAGATCGACCGGGGAGCTGTTTTTT.